The sample holds a few counts of the clone carrying this TCR beta chain. It was with a sample-barcoded 5' primer and a J-beta primer mix that a second PCR of about 6 to 11 cycles was run. Each CDR3 protein gets one entry after TCRdb re-called the 5' RACE reads with MiXCR. The data show approximately 1.5 million distinct CDR3 sequences, around 35% seen once. These data come from a study of blood T cells in healthy people across ages. The CDR3 consists of 17 residues. Germline values: CDR1 MNHNS, CDR2 SASEGT. Trimming took 0 bases from V and 5 from J, leaving 19 bases between them. This sequence originates from a woman in her twenties or thirties in good health. The chain uses TRBV6-1 and TRBJ1-1; TRBD1 might be the D (6 bases). The specimen sequenced was blood. In DNA, the CDR3 is TGTGCCAGCAGTGAAGCAAGGGGGGGGAAGGGCGGAACTGAAGCTTTCTTT. It encodes CASSEARGGKGGTEAFF.